These 3 T cell receptor beta chains share one sample of origin, sequenced in a study of blood T cells in healthy people across ages. Sample-barcoded 5' priming and a J-beta primer mix drove a second PCR of about 6 to 12 cycles. In TCRdb, the 5' RACE reads were re-called with MiXCR into one record per CDR3 protein. The sample holds hundreds of thousands of distinct CDR3 sequences, 36% seen once. The sequencing input was blood. These receptor sequences come from a man between 18 and 29 years old in good health.

J is TRBJ2-1 and V is TRBV6-6, with D uncertain. The CDR3 totals 15 residues. Germline V CDR1 and CDR2: MNHNY, SVGAGI (reference sequence). Trimming removed 0 bases from V and 4 bases from J, with 10 bases in between. CDR3 nucleotide sequence: TGTGCCAGCAGTTACTCCCGGGTAGATTACAATGAGCAGTTCTTC. It translates to CASSYSRVDYNEQFF.

This clonotype was picked up a small number of times. CDR3 nucleotides: TGCGCCAGCAGCCCCAGGGGCGGGGATAGCGCAGATACGCAGTATTTT. Residues: CASSPRGGDSADTQYF. V usage is TRBV4-3 and J usage is TRBJ2-3; possibly TRBD1 or TRBD2 for D (6 bases each). Trimming removed 4 bases at V and 4 bases at J, with 18 bases between. CDR3 size: 16 residues. Per germline, CDR1 LGHNA and CDR2 YSLEER.

The rearrangement uses TRBV6-2 or TRBV6-3 and TRBJ1-2; 8 bases align to TRBD1. This CDR3 region has 12 residues. CDR1 and CDR2 (germline): MNHEY, SVGEGT. The V gene end was trimmed by 8 bases and the J gene end by 8 bases; junction bases not matched to a gene: 7. The CDR3: CASGDRGRGYTF. CDR3 coding DNA: TGTGCCAGCGGTGACAGGGGCCGGGGCTACACCTTC.